A single sample is the source of the 23 T cell receptor beta chains below, sequenced in a study of blood T cells in healthy people across ages. A J-beta primer mix and a sample-barcoded 5' primer were used in a second PCR of about 7 to 12 cycles. From the 5' RACE reads, TCRdb called clonotypes with MiXCR, one entry per CDR3 protein. The sample consists of about 730,000 distinct CDR3 sequences, 35% to 45% of them appearing once. Sequenced sample: blood. The receptors stem from an older woman in good health.

On this clonotype: A read error may be the cause here, since a much bigger clone is one base away. The CDR3: CSVEGNTEAFF. CDR3 sequence (DNA): TGCAGCGTTGAAGGGAACACTGAAGCTTTCTTT. The chain combines TRBV29-1 with TRBJ1-1; D remains unclear. In germline, CDR1 is SQVTM, CDR2 ANQGSEA. The CDR3 consists of 11 residues. V lost 1 base to trimming and J lost 1 base, with 1 base between them.

The sample holds a few counts of this clonotype. J is TRBJ2-5 and V is TRBV11-3; TRBD1 or TRBD2 may be the D gene (5 bases each). Trimming pared 5 bases from V and 1 base from J, leaving 17 bases between. The CDR3 has 16 residues. Germline CDR1 and CDR2: SGHNT and YENEEA. CDR3 protein: CASSPGTGTLQETQYF. The CDR3, as DNA: TGTGCCAGCAGCCCTGGGACCGGGACGCTCCAAGAGACCCAGTACTTC.

Notes on this clonotype: This may come from a read error, since a much larger clone is one base off. V and J are TRBV3-1 and TRBJ2-5; D uncertain. Near its end, the DNA agrees better with TRBJ2-1, so the J call may be wrong. The CDR3 totals 13 residues. The germline gives CDR1 LGHDT, CDR2 YNNKEL (reference sequence). The CDR3, as DNA: TGTGCCAGCAGCCAAACTTTCCAAGAGACCCAGTTCTTC. Translated: CASSQTFQETQFF.

The rearrangement joins TRBV18 to TRBJ1-4; D ambiguous. CDR1 and CDR2 (germline): KGHSH, LQKENI. This CDR3 has 15 amino acids. V shed 3 bases and J shed 5 bases, with 13 bases lying between them. The CDR3 sequence: CASSPGGSQNEKLFF. The CDR3 DNA is TGTGCCAGCTCACCCGGAGGCAGCCAGAATGAAAAACTGTTTTTT.

This rearrangement joins TRBV12-3 or TRBV12-4 to TRBJ1-5; 7 bases map to TRBD1. This CDR3 has 14 amino acids. J lost 6 bases, V lost 6 bases, and 8 bases had no gene match. CDR3 loop: CASRNTGVGQPQHF. The CDR3 DNA reads as TGTGCCAGCAGAAACACAGGGGTAGGTCAGCCCCAGCATTTT.

The chain joins TRBV2 to TRBJ2-1, with 9 bases identical to TRBD2. CDR3 length: 15 residues. CDR1 and CDR2 from the germline V gene are SNHLY and FYNNEI. The J segment lost 8 bases and the V segment lost 6 bases, leaving 11 bases of the junction unmatched. CDR3 DNA sequence: TGTGCCAGCAGGAAAGGGGGGACTAGCTGGGATGAGCAGTTCTTC. Translating gives CASRKGGTSWDEQFF.

V and J are TRBV12-3 or TRBV12-4 and TRBJ2-7; D unclear. V lost 6 bases and J 1 base, leaving 7 bases between the germline ends. This CDR3 comprises 12 residues. CDR3 sequence reads: CASRMGSYEQYF. CDR3 nucleotides: TGTGCCAGCAGAATGGGTTCCTACGAGCAGTACTTC.

This clonotype came up once. The V call is TRBV6-4, the J call TRBJ1-2; tentative D call: TRBD1 (5 bases). CDR3 length equals 16 residues. The V end lost 3 bases, the J end lost 0 bases, and 14 bases lay between the germline ends. Per germline, CDR1 MRHNA and CDR2 SNTAGT. CDR3 DNA sequence: TGTGCCAGCAGTGAAATGGCAGGGCAAGCTAACTATGGCTACACCTTC. It specifies CASSEMAGQANYGYTF.

This clonotype showed up just a few times. The chain couples TRBV5-1 to TRBJ2-7, with D maybe TRBD2 (6 bases). Trimming took off 4 bases at V and 0 bases at J, with 17 bases between the two ends. CDR1 is SGHRS, CDR2 YFSETQ, per germline. The CDR3 is 16 residues long. CDR3 residues: CASSPNPGGVSYEQYF. In nucleotides, the CDR3 is TGCGCCAGCAGCCCTAATCCCGGCGGGGTCTCCTACGAGCAGTACTTC.

On this clonotype: One base away lies a much larger clone, so this may be a sequencing read error. This sequence joins TRBV20-1 and TRBJ2-4; 7 bases agree with TRBD2. The better agreement between TRBJ2-5 and the DNA end casts doubt on the J call. The germline V gene encodes CDR1 DFQATT and CDR2 SNEGSKA (reference sequence). The CDR3 runs to 13 residues. The CDR3 coding sequence is TGCAGTGGAGCCGGACTAGGGACGGGGACCCAGTACTTC. It encodes CSGAGLGTGTQYF.

This clonotype appeared many times. The chain joins TRBV29-1 to TRBJ1-4; 10 nucleotides agree with TRBD1. J gave up 13 bases and V 6 bases, and 11 bases lay outside the gene matches. Looked up from germline, CDR1 is SQVTM and CDR2 is ANQGSEA. This CDR3 spans 13 amino acids. CDR3 in amino acids: CSVAGTGAPGLFF. CDR3 DNA: TGCAGCGTAGCTGGGACAGGGGCTCCCGGACTGTTTTTT.

The chain has TRBV20-1 and TRBJ2-1, with 8 bases fitting TRBD2. Germline V gene sequence: CDR1 DFQATT, CDR2 SNEGSKA (reference sequence). V trimming: 5 bases; J trimming: 8 bases; junction bases outside the gene matches: 5. The CDR3 is 12 amino acids. Written as DNA, the CDR3 is TGCAGTGCTGGGGGACTAGGCCATGAGCAGTTCTTC. Protein product: CSAGGLGHEQFF.

This chain uses TRBV7-2 with TRBJ2-5; D gene unclear. Per germline, CDR1 SGHTA and CDR2 FQGNSA. Trimming pared 7 bases from V and 3 bases from J, leaving 15 bases between. The CDR3 loop spans 14 amino acids. This CDR3 reads CASTLKPGEETQYF. CDR3 DNA sequence: TGTGCCAGCACCCTAAAACCCGGAGAAGAGACCCAGTACTTC.

V usage is TRBV3-1 and J usage is TRBJ1-1, with D possibly being TRBD1 (6 bases). This CDR3 comprises 16 residues. V was trimmed by 7 bases and J by 7 bases, leaving 25 bases between them. Germline CDR1 LGHDT, CDR2 YNNKEL (reference sequence). The CDR3 region has the DNA TGTGCCAGCACCCTCCTTAGGGGAGGGGGGCACGGTGAAGCTTTCTTT. This codes for CASTLLRGGGHGEAFF.

The V and J genes are TRBV29-1 and TRBJ1-4; D perhaps matches TRBD1 (5 bases). V lost 6 bases and J lost 6, with 17 bases in between. CDR1 is SQVTM, CDR2 ANQGSEA, per germline. The CDR3 has 14 residues. This chain's CDR3 is CSVKGVSGDEKLFF. In DNA, the CDR3 is TGCAGCGTCAAAGGGGTATCTGGTGATGAAAAACTGTTTTTT.

V usage is TRBV9 and J usage is TRBJ2-3; D may be TRBD1 (7 bases). The V end lost 1 base, the J end lost 3 bases, and 15 bases lay between the germline ends. This CDR3 has 16 residues. Germline V gives CDR1 SGDLS, CDR2 YYNGEE. CDR3 in amino acids: CASSVLEGARTDTQYF. Here the CDR3 DNA reads TGTGCCAGCAGCGTACTGGAGGGGGCTCGTACAGATACGCAGTATTTT.

In this sample, this clonotype turned up a few times. This chain joins TRBV6-1 and TRBJ2-1, with TRBD2 matching over 9 bases. Germline lookup yields CDR1 MNHNS and CDR2 SASEGT. With 3 bases clipped from V and 6 bases from J, the junction kept 6 bases outside the gene matches. The CDR3 has 15 residues. The CDR3 nucleotides read TGTGCCAGCAGTGATATAGCGGGAGCGGTCAATGAGCAGTTCTTC. It translates to CASSDIAGAVNEQFF.

Points on this clonotype: A single base separates this from a much larger clone, so it may be a read error. V is TRBV6-5 and J is TRBJ2-5; 9 positions match TRBD2. Near its end, the DNA agrees better with TRBJ2-7, so the J call may be wrong. Germline CDR1 and CDR2: MNHEY and SVGAGI. The CDR3 has 15 amino acids. DNA for the CDR3: TGTGCCAGCAGTTACGAGGCTAGCGGGGACTACGAGCAGTACTTC. Encoded protein: CASSYEASGDYEQYF.

V is TRBV6-6 and J is TRBJ1-2, with D uncertain. The CDR3 loop spans 14 amino acids. Per germline, CDR1 MNHNY and CDR2 SVGAGI (reference sequence). Trimming shortened V by 0 bases and J by 5 bases, and 10 bases separated the two germline ends. CDR3 sequence: CASSYSTEEYGYTF. In DNA form, the CDR3 reads TGTGCCAGCAGTTACTCGACTGAGGAATATGGCTACACCTTC.

About this clonotype: The limits of the CDR3 on the DNA are not certain, so only TCRdb's listed CDR3 is given. The chain is built from TRBV5-6 and TRBJ2-5; the table assigns TRBD2, which was not confirmed against the DNA. Germline V gives CDR1 SGHDT, CDR2 YYEEEE. Termini included, the CDR3 measures 16 amino acids. CDR3 protein: CASSFGPGGSTYEQYF.

The V call is TRBV20-1, the J call TRBJ1-6, with D possibly matching TRBD1 (6 bases). The CDR3 is 12 residues long. V dropped 5 bases and J dropped 10 bases, with 12 bases sitting between them. Germline values: CDR1 DFQATT, CDR2 SNEGSKA (reference sequence). CDR3 protein: CSADRLGSPLHF. As DNA, the CDR3 is TGCAGTGCTGACAGGCTGGGGTCACCCCTCCACTTT.

The chain carries TRBV6-5 and TRBJ1-2; D is ambiguous. The CDR3 contains 17 residues. Germline CDR1 is MNHEY and CDR2 is SVGAGI. The V end lost 0 bases, the J end lost 0 bases, and 14 bases lay between the germline ends. The CDR3 here is CASSYSSARLSNYGYTF. The DNA of the CDR3 is TGTGCCAGCAGTTACTCCTCTGCCCGATTATCTAACTATGGCTACACCTTC.

The chain employs TRBV24-1 and TRBJ1-4; D unresolved. V dropped 2 bases and J dropped 8 bases, with 8 bases sitting between them. CDR3 length: 13 amino acids. Germline lookup yields CDR1 KGHDR and CDR2 SFDVKD. The CDR3 protein is CATSDSAQEKLFF. CDR3 coding DNA: TGTGCCACCAGTGATTCGGCCCAAGAAAAACTGTTTTTT.